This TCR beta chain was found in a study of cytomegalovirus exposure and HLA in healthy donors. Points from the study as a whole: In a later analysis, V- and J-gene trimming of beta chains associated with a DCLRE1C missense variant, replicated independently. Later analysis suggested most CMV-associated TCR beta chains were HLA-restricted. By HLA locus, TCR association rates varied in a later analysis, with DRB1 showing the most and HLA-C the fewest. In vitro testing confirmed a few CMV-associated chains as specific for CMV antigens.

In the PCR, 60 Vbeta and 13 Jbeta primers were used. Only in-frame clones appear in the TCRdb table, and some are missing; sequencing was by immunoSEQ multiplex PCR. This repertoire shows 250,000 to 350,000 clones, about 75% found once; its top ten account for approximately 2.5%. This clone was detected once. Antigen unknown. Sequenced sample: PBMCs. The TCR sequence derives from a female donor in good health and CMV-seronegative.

CDR3 amino acids: CASSYSCAGDNQPQHF. CDR3 DNA: TGTGCCAGCAGTTACTCGTGTGCCGGAGACAATCAGCCCCAGCATTTT. The rearrangement uses TRBV6-5 and TRBJ1-5; D is ambiguous. The CDR3 totals 16 residues. The ends were cut back, 0 bases at V and 3 bases at J, with 12 bases in the middle. The germline V gene encodes CDR1 MNHEY and CDR2 SVGAGI.